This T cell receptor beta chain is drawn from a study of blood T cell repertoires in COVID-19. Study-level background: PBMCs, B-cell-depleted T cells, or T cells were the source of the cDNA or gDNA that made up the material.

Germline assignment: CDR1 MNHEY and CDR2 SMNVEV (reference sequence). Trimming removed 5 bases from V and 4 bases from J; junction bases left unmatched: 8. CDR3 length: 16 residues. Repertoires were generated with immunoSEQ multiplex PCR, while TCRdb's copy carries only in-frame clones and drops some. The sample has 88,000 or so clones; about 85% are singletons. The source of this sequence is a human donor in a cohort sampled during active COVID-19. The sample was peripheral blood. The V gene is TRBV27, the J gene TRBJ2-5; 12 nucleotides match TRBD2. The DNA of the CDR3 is TGTGCCAGCAGTACGCGACTAGCGGGAGTCGGAGAGACCCAGTACTTC. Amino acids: CASSTRLAGVGETQYF.